The 8 T cell receptor beta chains below all came from one sample that was sequenced in a study of post-analysis software for immune sequencing data. General study findings and limits: Four to six TRBV segments appeared more often in patients than in controls, and TRBV5-6, TRBV5-1 and TRBV20-1 were among these.

What these receptors recognize is not known. cDNA libraries of TCR beta carried unique molecular identifiers. Using its own MiXCR run on the PCR reads, TCRdb lists one record per CDR3 protein. The table lists 600,000 to 750,000 distinct CDR3 sequences, roughly three fifths of them singletons, with roughly 10% in the top ten. Sample: blood. These receptor sequences come from a girl aged 2 to 9 with multiple sclerosis.

This clonotype was seen once. This chain joins TRBV29-1 and TRBJ1-1; D possibly corresponds to TRBD1 (6 bases). CDR1 and CDR2 from the germline V gene are SQVTM and ANQGSEA. The CDR3 length is 12 residues. V was shortened by 5 bases and J by 5 bases, with 12 bases between the two germline ends. The CDR3 spells CSVWQGMTEAFF. CDR3 bases: TGCAGCGTTTGGCAGGGGATGACTGAAGCTTTCTTT.

The chain recombines TRBV6-6 with TRBJ2-3, with D perhaps matching TRBD2 (6 bases). The germline V gene encodes CDR1 MNHNY and CDR2 SVGAGI (reference sequence). The CDR3 is 16 amino acids. V shed 1 base and J shed 5 bases, with 16 bases lying between them. The CDR3 DNA sequence: TGTGCCAGCAGTTACTGGGACTCTACCGCGGGAGATACGCAGTATTTT. Its translation: CASSYWDSTAGDTQYF.

The chain links TRBV7-9 to TRBJ2-5; D is ambiguous. Germline CDR1 SEHNR, CDR2 FQNEAQ (reference sequence). The CDR3 runs to 14 residues. The germline V and J ends were trimmed by 3 bases and 1 base, with 9 bases remaining between them. The CDR3 region is CASSFSGLQETQYF. The CDR3 DNA is TGTGCCAGCAGCTTTTCAGGCCTCCAAGAGACCCAGTACTTC.

The rearrangement uses TRBV19 and TRBJ2-5; TRBD2 aligns across 14 bases. From germline, CDR1 is LNHDA and CDR2 SQIVND (reference sequence). This CDR3 is built from 15 residues. V was pared by 4 bases and J by 4 bases, with 2 bases of the junction left unmatched. CDR3: CASSRLAGGPETQYF. CDR3 bases: TGTGCCAGTAGTAGACTAGCGGGGGGGCCAGAGACCCAGTACTTC.

J is TRBJ2-1 and V is TRBV12-3 or TRBV12-4, with a tentative D call TRBD2 (5 bases). Trimming removed 3 bases at V and 9 bases at J, with 12 bases between. The length of the CDR3 is 13 residues. As DNA, the CDR3 is TGTGCCAGCAGTTTGATCAGCGGCAGTGAGCAGTTCTTC. As protein: CASSLISGSEQFF.

This clonotype showed up just a few times. The V and J genes are TRBV5-5 and TRBJ1-6; D unclear. The germline V gene encodes CDR1 SGHKS and CDR2 YYEKEE (reference sequence). This CDR3 has 15 amino acids. V was cut by 5 bases and J by 4 bases, with 13 bases left in between. DNA for the CDR3: TGTGCCAGCAGTTCAGAAGGGCCATATAATTCACCCCTCCACTTT. Translating it yields CASSSEGPYNSPLHF. Using reference TRBV5-5 and TRBJ1-6 for the parts outside the CDR3, the full variable domain is DAGVTQSPTHLIKTRGQQVTLRCSPISGHKSVSWYQQVLGQGPQFIFQYYEKEERGRGNFPDRFSARQFPNYSSELNVNALLLGDSALYLCASSSEGPYNSPLHFGNGTRLTVT.

This clonotype has only a few counts. The V and J genes are TRBV7-8 and TRBJ2-3, with a weak D call TRBD2 (6 bases). CDR1 is SGHVS and CDR2 is FQNEAQ in the germline V gene. The CDR3 is made up of 16 amino acids. Trimming took 5 bases from V and 2 from J, leaving 17 bases between them. The CDR3 DNA sequence: TGTGCCAGCAGCCCCATGCCCGCGGGAAACACAGATACGCAGTATTTT. This sequence encodes CASSPMPAGNTDTQYF. The full variable domain, in which reference TRBV7-8 and TRBJ2-3 provide the parts outside the CDR3, is GAGVSQSPRYKVAKRGQDVALRCDPISGHVSLFWYQQALGQGPEFLTYFQNEAQLDKSGLPSDRFFAERPEGSVSTLKIQRTQQEDSAVYLCASSPMPAGNTDTQYFGPGTRLTVL.

The J gene is TRBJ2-7, the V gene TRBV20-1; 9 bases fit TRBD1. CDR1 is DFQATT, CDR2 SNEGSKA, per germline (reference sequence). This CDR3 contains 14 residues. Trimming cost V 6 bases and J 2 bases; bases outside gene matches: 8. CDR3 DNA: TGCAGTGCCACCAACAGGGGGCATGCCTACGAGCAGTACTTC. Its translation is CSATNRGHAYEQYF.